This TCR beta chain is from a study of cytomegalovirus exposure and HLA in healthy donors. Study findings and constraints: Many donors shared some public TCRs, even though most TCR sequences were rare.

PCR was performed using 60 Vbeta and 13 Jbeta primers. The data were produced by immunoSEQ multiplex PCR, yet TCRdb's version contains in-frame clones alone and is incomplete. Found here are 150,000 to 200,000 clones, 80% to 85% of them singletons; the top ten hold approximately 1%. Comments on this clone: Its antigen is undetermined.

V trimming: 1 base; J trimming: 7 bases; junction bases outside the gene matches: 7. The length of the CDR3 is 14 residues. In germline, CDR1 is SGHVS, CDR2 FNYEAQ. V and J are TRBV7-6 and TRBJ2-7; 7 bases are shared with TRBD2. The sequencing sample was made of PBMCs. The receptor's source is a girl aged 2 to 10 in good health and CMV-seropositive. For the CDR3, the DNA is TGTGCCAGCAGCTTAGGGGGAGGGGAGGATGAGCAGTACTTC. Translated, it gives CASSLGGGEDEQYF. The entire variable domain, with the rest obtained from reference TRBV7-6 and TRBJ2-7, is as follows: GAGVSQSPRYKVTKRGQDVALRCDPISGHVSLYWYRQALGQGPEFLTYFNYEAQQDKSGLPNDRFSAERPEGSISTLTIQRTEQRDSAMYRCASSLGGGEDEQYFGPGTRLTVT.